This entry concerns a single TCR beta chain. The junction had 6 bases not matched to a gene; V was cut back by 1 base and J by 0 bases. Germline CDR1 is SGHNT and CDR2 is YYREEE (reference sequence). The CDR3 runs to 17 residues. Here immunoSEQ multiplex PCR was the method, and the copy in TCRdb shows in-frame clones only, minus some. The repertoire holds approximately 120,000 clones, with 85% to 90% as singletons. The data originate from a study of blood T cell repertoires in COVID-19. Sample: peripheral blood. This sequence was found in a human donor in a cohort sampled during active COVID-19. The V and J genes are TRBV5-4 and TRBJ2-3; the match to TRBD1 covers 9 bases. CDR3: CASSLKQGAYSTDTQYF. Written as DNA, the CDR3 is TGTGCCAGCAGCTTGAAACAGGGGGCTTATAGCACAGATACGCAGTATTTT.